This TCR beta chain was sequenced during a study of blood T cell repertoires in COVID-19. Study at large: Samples of COVID-19 (acute and convalescent) were obtained from the United States, Italy and Spain. Sources were T cells, B-cell-depleted T cells, or PBMCs; the material itself was cDNA or gDNA.

Authors' data handling: Using reference gene primer amplification, nucleated cell counts were estimated. This table comes from immunoSEQ multiplex PCR, and its TCRdb copy is limited to in-frame clones, with some not included. V, J and clone size are taken as reported in that table, and D and trimming were inferred from the DNA itself. Of about 220,000 clones in the sample, around 88% were seen once. In terms of age and location, participants ranged from roughly 18 to 90 years and lived in about two dozen US areas. The germline V and J ends were trimmed by 0 bases and 4 bases, with 15 bases remaining between them. Looked up from germline, CDR1 is SGDLS and CDR2 is YYNGEE. The CDR3 sequence is 16 residues long.

The material sequenced was PBMCs or T cells enriched from blood (not recorded which). The gene calls are TRBV9 and TRBJ2-3, with D possibly TRBD1 on 6 matching bases. The source is a woman aged 50 to 60 with acute COVID-19. As DNA, the CDR3 is TGTGCCAGCAGCGTAGCCCCCAGGGGCCCTGCAGATACGCAGTATTTT. Its protein product is CASSVAPRGPADTQYF. Full variable domain (outside the CDR3, taken from reference TRBV9 and TRBJ2-3): DSGVTQTPKHLITATGQRVTLRCSPRSGDLSVYWYQQSLDQGLQFLIQYYNGEERAKGNILERFSAQQFPDLHSELNLSSLELGDSALYFCASSVAPRGPADTQYFGPGTRLTVL.